This is a list of T cell receptor beta chains from one sample in a study of T cell clones after liver transplantation. Method: immunoSEQ multiplex PCR; TCRdb's copy keeps in-frame clones and lacks some. The table has around 1,200 clones, 40% to 50% seen once; the top ten hold roughly 19%. These receptors' targets are unknown. Sequenced input: CD4+ T cells from cultured PBMCs. These receptors were taken from a human patient who received a liver transplant. Some T cells may have originated in the graft donor. The CDR3 runs from the conserved cysteine through the conserved F or W. The D gene is left open where the match is weak. Rows give clone size only sometimes, using once, few, many, or a class for an expanded clone.

size	V	D	J	CDR3	DNA
few	TRBV29-1	TRBD1	TRBJ2-1	CSARGQGVGEQFF	TGCAGCGCCCGAGGACAGGGTGTCGGTGAGCAGTTCTTC
few	TRBV2	.	TRBJ2-3	CASSDWLTGRGDTQYF	TGTGCCAGCAGTGACTGGTTGACAGGGCGGGGGGATACGCAGTATTTT
.	TRBV6-6	.	TRBJ1-1	CASSYRGAKAFF	TGTGCCAGCAGTTATAGGGGGGCTAAAGCTTTCTTT
few	TRBV18	TRBD2	TRBJ2-7	CASSPGREGEQYF	TGTGCCAGCTCACCTGGCAGGGAGGGGGAGCAGTACTTC
few	TRBV5-4	TRBD2	TRBJ2-7	CASSFGLAGVSEQYF	TGTGCCAGCAGTTTTGGACTAGCGGGAGTCTCCGAGCAGTACTTC
.	TRBV5-4	TRBD1	TRBJ1-1	CASSEARGLTEAFF	TGTGCCAGCAGCGAGGCCAGGGGGCTGACTGAAGCTTTCTTT
.	TRBV28	.	TRBJ2-5	CASARQPLQETQYF	TGTGCCAGCGCCCGACAACCCCTACAAGAGACCCAGTACTTC
.	TRBV7-2	.	TRBJ2-5	CASSLSPAQETQYF	TGTGCCAGCAGCTTATCGCCAGCCCAAGAGACCCAGTACTTC
medium-sized	TRBV28	.	TRBJ1-4	CASSHANNEKLFF	TGTGCCAGTTCCCACGCCAATAATGAAAAACTGTTTTTT
few	TRBV11-3	.	TRBJ1-1	CASSLQGNTEAFF	TGTGCCAGCAGCTTACAGGGGAACACTGAAGCTTTCTTT
.	TRBV7-9	.	TRBJ1-2	CASSLGADYGYTF	TGTGCCAGCAGCTTGGGCGCGGACTATGGCTACACCTTC